This T cell receptor beta chain was documented in a study of shared clonotypes between healthy human individuals. Findings and caveats of the study: Larger estimated richness was generally recorded for naive subsets relative to memory subsets.

Caucasian adults living in Nashville, Tennessee, provided all samples. Trimming cost V 3 bases and J 3 bases; bases outside gene matches: 7. CDR1 and CDR2 from the germline V gene are SGHNT and YYREEE (reference sequence). The CDR3 totals 15 residues. Worth noting for this clone: Its specificity is not known.

150 to 250 ng DNA, 30,000 or so T cell genomes, went into each sorted-subset replicate PCR. Profiled with immunoSEQ multiplex PCR; TCRdb holds only in-frame clones, not every one. The sample includes millions of clones, more than 90% of them seen just once. The J gene is TRBJ2-7, the V gene TRBV5-4, with 9 nucleotides matching TRBD1. This sequence originates from a man aged 18-30 years in good health. Input material: naive CD4+ T cells sorted from blood. Subset defined: CD45RA+ positively selected. The CDR3 sequence: CASSSGSGQGYEQYF. CDR3 DNA sequence: TGTGCCAGCAGCTCCGGTTCGGGACAGGGCTACGAGCAGTACTTC.